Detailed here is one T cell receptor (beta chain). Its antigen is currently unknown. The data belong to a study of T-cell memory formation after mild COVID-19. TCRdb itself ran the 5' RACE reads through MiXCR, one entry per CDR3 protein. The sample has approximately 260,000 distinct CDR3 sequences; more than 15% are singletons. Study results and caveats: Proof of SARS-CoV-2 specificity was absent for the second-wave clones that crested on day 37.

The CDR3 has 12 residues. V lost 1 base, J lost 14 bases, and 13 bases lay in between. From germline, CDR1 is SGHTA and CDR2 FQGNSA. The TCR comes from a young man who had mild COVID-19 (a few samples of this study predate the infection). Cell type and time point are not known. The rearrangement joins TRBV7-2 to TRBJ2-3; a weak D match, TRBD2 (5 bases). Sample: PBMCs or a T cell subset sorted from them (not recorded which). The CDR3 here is CASSLEAGGRYF. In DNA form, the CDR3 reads TGTGCCAGCAGCTTAGAGGCCGGAGGTCGGTATTTT. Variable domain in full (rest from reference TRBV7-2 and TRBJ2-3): GAGVSQSPSNKVTEKGKDVELRCDPISGHTALYWYRQSLGQGLEFLIYFQGNSAPDKSGLPSDRFSAERTGGSVSTLTIQRTQQEDSAVYLCASSLEAGGRYFGPGTRLTVL.